This T cell receptor beta chain comes out of a study of CXCR3-negative and CXCR3-positive naive CD8 T cells. Looking at the study overall: The TRB read total, about 130 million, broke down to about 1.5 +/- 0.3 million reads per library. Findings of the study overall: The level of CXCR3 expression partially decreased after cryopreservation; the majority of assays used fresh PBMCs. Surface CD5 was comparable between naive subsets; TCR strength was inferred from TRB CDR3 properties. When CXCR3-positive naive cells were set against CXCR3-negative naive cells, the former had more hydrophobic TRB CDR3s.

Comments on this clonotype: Its specificity is not known.

Germline lookup yields CDR1 PRHDT and CDR2 FYEKMQ (reference sequence). The CDR3 is 17 amino acids. Triplicate approximately 270,000-cell sorts were made of each CD8+ T cell subset. The libraries of TRB cDNA were prepared using 5' RACE with UMI labels. TCRdb reworked the 5' RACE reads into one entry per CDR3 protein, no DNA. This table lists 90,000 to 150,000 distinct CDR3 sequences. This chain links TRBV13 with TRBJ2-7; absent DNA, TCRdb's TRBD2 call cannot be checked. Sequenced input: naive CXCR3+ CD8+ T cells from blood. Noted subset: CD45RO-CCR7+CD27+CD95- naive CD8+ T cells expressing CXCR3 (TNR3+). This TCR was sampled from a human donor in good health. Some clones in this sample may be carry-over from other donors' samples. The CDR3 sequence is CASSYSASGSFGYEQYF. Based on the CDR3 plus reference TRBV13 and TRBJ2-7, the full variable domain is AAGVIQSPRHLIKEKRETATLKCYPIPRHDTVYWYQQGPGQDPQFLISFYEKMQSDKGSIPDRFSAQQFSDYHSELNMSSLELGDSALYFCASSYSASGSFGYEQYFGPGTRLTVT.